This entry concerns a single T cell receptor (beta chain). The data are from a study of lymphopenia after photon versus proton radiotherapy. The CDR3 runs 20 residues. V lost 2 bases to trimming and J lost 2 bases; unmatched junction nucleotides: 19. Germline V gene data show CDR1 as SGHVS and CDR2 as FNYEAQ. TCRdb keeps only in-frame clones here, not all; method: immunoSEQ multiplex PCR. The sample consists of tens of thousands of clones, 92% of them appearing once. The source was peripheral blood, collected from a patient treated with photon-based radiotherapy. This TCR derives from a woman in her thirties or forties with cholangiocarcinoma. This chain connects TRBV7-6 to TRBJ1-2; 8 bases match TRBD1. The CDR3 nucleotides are TGTGCCAGCAGCTTATGGGGCAGGGGGCTAGCTACGAACCAAAACTATGGCTACACCTTC. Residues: CASSLWGRGLATNQNYGYTF. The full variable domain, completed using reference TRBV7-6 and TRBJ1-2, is GAGVSQSPRYKVTKRGQDVALRCDPISGHVSLYWYRQALGQGPEFLTYFNYEAQQDKSGLPNDRFSAERPEGSISTLTIQRTEQRDSAMYRCASSLWGRGLATNQNYGYTFGSGTRLTVV.